The T cell receptor beta chain under discussion was sequenced for a study of shared clonotypes between healthy human individuals. J lost 5 bases, V lost 5 bases, and 11 bases had no gene match. Germline V lookup: CDR1 SGHDT, CDR2 YYEEEE. The CDR3 consists of 16 residues. Assay: immunoSEQ multiplex PCR; the TCRdb copy retains only in-frame clones and omits some. The table shows hundreds of thousands of clones, with around 97% occurring only once. Sequencing was done on a sample of naive CD4+ T cells sorted from blood. Subset noted: CD45RA+ positively selected. The chain joins TRBV5-6 to TRBJ2-3; 10 bases agree with TRBD2. The clonotype originates from a woman aged 25 to 45 in good health. CDR3 residues: CASRGLAAPLGDTQYF. The CDR3 region has the DNA TGTGCCAGCAGAGGACTAGCGGCACCCTTGGGAGATACGCAGTATTTT.